Listed below are T cell receptor beta chains from one sample, sequenced in a study of T cells in Graves' hyperthyroidism and ophthalmopathy. TCRdb passed the multiplex PCR reads through MiXCR, listing each CDR3 protein once. The sample gives about 400,000 distinct CDR3 sequences, 15% to 18% of which show up once; around a quarter is in the top ten. The source material was blood. The origin of the receptors is a woman aged 18-29 years with Graves' hyperthyroidism that later progressed to Graves' ophthalmopathy. The CDR3 runs from the conserved cysteine through the conserved F or W. The D gene is left open where the match is weak. Clone size is stated in some rows and not others, as once, few, many or a class when expanded.

TRBV4-1	TRBD2	TRBJ2-7	.	TGCGCCAGCAGCCTCCGGCGACTAGCGGGAGGACAAACCTACGAGCAGTACTTC	CASSLRRLAGGQTYEQYF
TRBV15	TRBD2	TRBJ2-4	.	TGTGCCACCAGCGGGCTAGCGGGAGGGTCCAAAAACATTCAGTACTTC	CATSGLAGGSKNIQYF
TRBV28	.	TRBJ2-7	many	TGTGCCAGCAGTTTTGGGGGGCGACAGGCTAGCTACGAGCAGTACTTC	CASSFGGRQASYEQYF
TRBV20-1	TRBD2	TRBJ2-1	many	TGCAGTGCTAGAGATGGCGCTAGCGGGCTGTCCTACAATGAGCAGTTCTTC	CSARDGASGLSYNEQFF
TRBV11-2	.	TRBJ2-7	many	TGTGCCAGCAGCTTGGACCTGACAGATCCTCCCTACGAGCAGTACTTC	CASSLDLTDPPYEQYF
TRBV28	TRBD1	TRBJ2-1	many	TGTGCCAGCAGTGCAGGACAGGGCTCCTACAATGAGCAGTTCTTC	CASSAGQGSYNEQFF
TRBV5-1	TRBD1	TRBJ1-1	many	TGCGCCAGCAGCTTGGCCGACAGGGGAGAAGCTTTCTTT	CASSLADRGEAFF
TRBV28	TRBD1	TRBJ2-7	.	TGTGCCAGCTCCAGGGGGCAGATCTACGAGCAGTACTTC	CASSRGQIYEQYF
TRBV7-2	TRBD1	TRBJ2-7	many	TGTGCCAGCAGCCTAACCGGGACAGTCATCCACGAGCAGTACTTC	CASSLTGTVIHEQYF
TRBV30	.	TRBJ2-5	many	TGTGCCTGGGGCGGACTGCCGAGGGAGACCCAGTACTTC	CAWGGLPRETQYF
TRBV28	TRBD2	TRBJ2-1	many	TGTGCCAGCAGTTTCGGCCTAGCGGGGAGTCGATTCGGCGAGCAGTTCTTC	CASSFGLAGSRFGEQFF
TRBV6-4	TRBD1	TRBJ1-4	.	TGTGCCAGCGCTATCAAGGGACAGTCAAATGAAAAACTGTTTTTT	CASAIKGQSNEKLFF
TRBV2	.	TRBJ2-7	many	TGTGCCAGCAGTACTTATCAACGGGACTACGAGCAGTACTTC	CASSTYQRDYEQYF
TRBV12-3/TRBV12-4	.	TRBJ2-7	many	TGTGCCAGCAGTTGGACATTCTCCTACGAGCAGTACTTC	CASSWTFSYEQYF
TRBV7-9	.	TRBJ1-4	many	TGTGCCAGCAGCTTAGTCGTGGGGTTTGCAACTAATGAAAAACTGTTTTTT	CASSLVVGFATNEKLFF
TRBV6-2/TRBV6-3	.	TRBJ2-7	many	TGTGCCAGCAGTTACCAAAGTGAGCGGTACGAGCAGTACTTC	CASSYQSERYEQYF
TRBV28	TRBD1	TRBJ2-1	.	TGTGCCAGCAGTGACCGGGACAGGGACTACGAGCAGTTCTTC	CASSDRDRDYEQFF
TRBV7-9	TRBD1	TRBJ2-2	.	TGTGCCCCAGGGACAGGGGTGCGTACCGGGGAGCTGTTTTTT	CAPGTGVRTGELFF
TRBV20-1	.	TRBJ2-2	many	TGCAGTGCTAGAGATGGCCTCACCGGGGAGCTGTTTTTT	CSARDGLTGELFF
TRBV19	.	TRBJ1-5	many	TGTGCCAGTAGTATAGCAGGAGGATATAGCAATCAGCCCCAGCATTTT	CASSIAGGYSNQPQHF
TRBV10-3	.	TRBJ2-5	many	TGTGCCATCAGGACTCATAAGGGTCAAGGTCGAGAGGCAGAGACCCAGTACTTC	CAIRTHKGQGREAETQYF
TRBV28	.	TRBJ2-3	many	TGTGCCAGCAGTTTGGAGGGGTGGGGCCCAGATACGCAGTATTTT	CASSLEGWGPDTQYF
TRBV20-1	TRBD1	TRBJ1-5	many	TGCAGTGCTAGCGGACAGGACGATCAGCCCCAGCATTTT	CSASGQDDQPQHF
TRBV5-6	.	TRBJ1-2	few	TGTGCCAGCAGCTTGGTTAGGTCAGATAACTATGGCTACACCTTC	CASSLVRSDNYGYTF
TRBV7-9	.	TRBJ2-2	few	TGTGCCAGCAGCCCGCCTTGGGGGGACAACACCGGGGAGCTGTTTTTT	CASSPPWGDNTGELFF
TRBV18	.	TRBJ1-2	many	TGTGCCAGCTCACCGGGATCGGACTATGGCTACACCTTC	CASSPGSDYGYTF
TRBV24-1	TRBD2	TRBJ2-7	.	TGTGACACCAGTGATTCGGCCGGGACTAGCTCCTACGAGCAGTACTTC	CDTSDSAGTSSYEQYF
TRBV2	.	TRBJ1-4	many	TGTGCCAGCAGCTCTAATGAAAAACTGTTTTTT	CASSSNEKLFF
TRBV18	.	TRBJ1-3	many	TGTGCCAGCTCATCGACACCGGGACACTTCTCTGGAAACACCATATATTTT	CASSSTPGHFSGNTIYF